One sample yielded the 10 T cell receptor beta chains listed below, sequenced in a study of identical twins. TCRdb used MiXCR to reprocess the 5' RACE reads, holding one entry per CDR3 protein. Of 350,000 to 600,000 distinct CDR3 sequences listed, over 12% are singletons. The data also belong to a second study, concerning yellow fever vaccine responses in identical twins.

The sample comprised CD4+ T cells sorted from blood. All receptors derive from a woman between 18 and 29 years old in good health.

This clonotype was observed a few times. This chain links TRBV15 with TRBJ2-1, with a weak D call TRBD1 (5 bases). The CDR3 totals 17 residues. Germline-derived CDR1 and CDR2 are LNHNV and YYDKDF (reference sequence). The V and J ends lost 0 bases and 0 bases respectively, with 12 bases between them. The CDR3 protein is CATSRDWGFSSYNEQFF. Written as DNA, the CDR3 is TGTGCCACCAGCAGAGATTGGGGCTTCAGCTCCTACAATGAGCAGTTCTTC.

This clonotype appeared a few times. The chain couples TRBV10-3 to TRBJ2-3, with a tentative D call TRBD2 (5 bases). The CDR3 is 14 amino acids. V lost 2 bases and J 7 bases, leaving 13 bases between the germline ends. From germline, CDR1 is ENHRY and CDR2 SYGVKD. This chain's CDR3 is CAISEEGPLNTQYF. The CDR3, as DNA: TGTGCCATCAGTGAGGAGGGCCCATTGAATACGCAGTATTTT.

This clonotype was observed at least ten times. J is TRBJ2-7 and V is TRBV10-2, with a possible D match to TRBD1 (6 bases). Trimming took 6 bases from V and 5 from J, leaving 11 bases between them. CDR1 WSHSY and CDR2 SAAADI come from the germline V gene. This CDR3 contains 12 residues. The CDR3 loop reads CASSRQVDEQYF. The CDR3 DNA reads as TGCGCCAGCAGCCGACAGGTTGACGAGCAGTACTTC.

The CDR3 loop is CASSPIVPYEQYF. CDR3 DNA: TGTGCCAGCAGCCCAATTGTCCCCTACGAGCAGTACTTC. The V and J genes are TRBV11-2 and TRBJ2-7; no clear D gene. V was trimmed by 5 bases and J by 2 bases, leaving 10 bases between them. Germline V gives CDR1 SGHAT, CDR2 FQNNGV. The length of the CDR3 is 13 residues.

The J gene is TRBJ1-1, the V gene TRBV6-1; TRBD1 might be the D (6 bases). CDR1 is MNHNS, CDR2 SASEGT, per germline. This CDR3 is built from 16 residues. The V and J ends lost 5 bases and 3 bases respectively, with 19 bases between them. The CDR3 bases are TGTGCCAGCAGTCCGAAGCAGGGGAAATCGGACACTGAAGCTTTCTTT. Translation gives CASSPKQGKSDTEAFF.

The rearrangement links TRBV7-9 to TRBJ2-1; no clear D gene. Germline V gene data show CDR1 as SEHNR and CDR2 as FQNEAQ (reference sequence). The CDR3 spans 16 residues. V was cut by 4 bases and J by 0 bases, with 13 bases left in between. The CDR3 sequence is CASSSSTASSYNEQFF. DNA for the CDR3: TGTGCCAGCAGCTCTTCGACGGCGAGCTCCTACAATGAGCAGTTCTTC.

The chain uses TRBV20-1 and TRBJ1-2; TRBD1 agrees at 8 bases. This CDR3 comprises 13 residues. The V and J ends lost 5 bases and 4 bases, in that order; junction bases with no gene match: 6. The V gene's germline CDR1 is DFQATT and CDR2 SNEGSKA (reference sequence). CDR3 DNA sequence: TGCAGTGCTGGGACAGGACCCACCTATGGCTACACCTTC. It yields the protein CSAGTGPTYGYTF.

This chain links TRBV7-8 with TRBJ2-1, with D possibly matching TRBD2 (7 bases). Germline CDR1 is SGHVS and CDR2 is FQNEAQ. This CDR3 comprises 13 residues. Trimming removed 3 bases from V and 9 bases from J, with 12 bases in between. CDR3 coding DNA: TGTGCCAGCAGCTTTGAGGGGGGGGGTGAGCAGTTCTTC. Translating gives CASSFEGGGEQFF.

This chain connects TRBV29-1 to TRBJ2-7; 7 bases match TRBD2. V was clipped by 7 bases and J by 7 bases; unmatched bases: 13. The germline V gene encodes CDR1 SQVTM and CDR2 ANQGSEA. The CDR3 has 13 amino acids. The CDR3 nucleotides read TGCAGCGGTACAAAACCGGGAGGATGGGAGCAGTACTTC. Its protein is CSGTKPGGWEQYF.

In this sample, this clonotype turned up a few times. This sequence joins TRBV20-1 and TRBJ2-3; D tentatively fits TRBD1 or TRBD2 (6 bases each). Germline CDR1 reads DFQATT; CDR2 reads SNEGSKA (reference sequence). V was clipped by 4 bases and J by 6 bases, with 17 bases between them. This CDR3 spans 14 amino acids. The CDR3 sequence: CSAIGQGGQDTQYF. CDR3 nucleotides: TGCAGTGCTATAGGACAAGGGGGGCAGGATACGCAGTATTTT.